This T cell receptor (beta chain) was sequenced during a study of blood T cell repertoires in COVID-19. Study as a whole: COVID-19 samples collected from the United States, Italy and Spain covered acute and convalescent phases. PBMCs, B-cell-depleted T cells, or T cells provided the cDNA or gDNA that made up the material.

Authors' processing steps: The assay estimated nucleated cells by amplifying reference gene primers. The assay was immunoSEQ multiplex PCR, and TCRdb's table has in-frame clones only and misses some. From that table come the V and J calls and clone size; the DNA was used to work out D and trimming. The repertoire has approximately 88,000 clones, about three quarters of them found once; the top ten carry approximately 51%. Germline assignment: CDR1 SNHLY and CDR2 FYNNEI. V was shortened by 6 bases and J by 8 bases, with 8 bases between the two germline ends. The CDR3 contains 11 residues. This chain uses TRBV2 with TRBJ2-1, with D maybe TRBD2 (5 bases). This clonotype originated in a human donor in a cohort sampled during active COVID-19. The material sequenced was peripheral blood. CDR3 residues: CASSTRDEQFF. DNA of the CDR3: TGTGCCAGCAGCACGAGGGATGAGCAGTTCTTC.